The rows below give T cell receptor beta chains drawn from one sample of a study of PD-L1 blockade in urothelial cancer. Assay: immunoSEQ multiplex PCR; the TCRdb copy retains only in-frame clones and omits some. The sample lists around 53,000 clones, approximately 84% occurring once. This material consisted of PBMCs, taken around atezolizumab (anti-PD-L1) treatment. Receptors were obtained from a man between 40 and 49 years old with urothelial cancer. Both conserved end residues are part of each CDR3. D genes are given only for firm matches. Clone size is not always given. Where it is, it says once, few, many or a class for expanded clones.

d_gene	v_gene	abundance	j_gene	CDR3nt	CDR3aa
.	TRBV15	.	TRBJ1-1	TGTGCCACCAGCGGTAAACAGGGTTCGAATCTGAACACTGAAGCTTTCTTT	CATSGKQGSNLNTEAFF
TRBD1	TRBV6-1	.	TRBJ1-1	TGTGCCAGCCCCCCCACAGGGGGAACTGAAGCTTTCTTT	CASPPTGGTEAFF
TRBD2	TRBV19	.	TRBJ2-1	TGTGCCAGTAGTATAAGCGGGGGCTCCTACAATGAGCAGTTCTTC	CASSISGGSYNEQFF
TRBD2	TRBV13	.	TRBJ2-3	TGTGCCAGCAGCTTATCGTCTAGCGGGAGCACAGATACGCAGTATTTT	CASSLSSSGSTDTQYF
.	TRBV7-2	.	TRBJ2-6	TGTGCCAGCAGGAGTAGCTCTGGGGCCAACGTCCTGACTTTC	CASRSSSGANVLTF
TRBD1	TRBV2	.	TRBJ2-7	TGTGCCAGCAGTGAAACAGGGGGTGGCTACGAGCAGTACTTC	CASSETGGGYEQYF
.	TRBV6-5	.	TRBJ2-1	TGTGCCAGCAGTCCTGGGGGCGGTTCCTACAATGAGCAGTTCTTC	CASSPGGGSYNEQFF
.	TRBV6-5	.	TRBJ1-4	TGTGCCAGCAGCCATGGGGGGACTAATGAAAAACTGTTTTTT	CASSHGGTNEKLFF
.	TRBV7-7	.	TRBJ2-1	TGTGCTAGCAGCTTAGGAGTTTCCCGAGGCGGCGGGGAGCAGTTCTTC	CASSLGVSRGGGEQFF
TRBD1	TRBV5-1	.	TRBJ1-2	TGCGCCAGCAGCCCCGCAGGCGCACGGACAGGGGCCTATGGCTACACCTTC	CASSPAGARTGAYGYTF
.	TRBV28	.	TRBJ1-3	TGTGCCAGCAGTCGCTATCGTTCCTCTGGAAACACCATATATTTT	CASSRYRSSGNTIYF
.	TRBV28	.	TRBJ1-3	TGTGCCAGCACCCCCCGGGGGTCCGGACGAAACACCATATATTTT	CASTPRGSGRNTIYF
TRBD1	TRBV4-1	few	TRBJ2-1	TGCGCCAGCAGCCAAAAACAGGGGCCCCCCTTTAGCTCCTACAATGAGCAGTTCTTC	CASSQKQGPPFSSYNEQFF
TRBD1	TRBV19	.	TRBJ2-5	TGTGCCAGTTCACCGGGACAGGCAGGGGAGACCCAGTACTTC	CASSPGQAGETQYF
.	TRBV7-9	.	TRBJ2-7	TGTGCCAGCAGCCAAGGAGGCGAGCAGTACTTC	CASSQGGEQYF
.	TRBV25-1	.	TRBJ2-1	TGTGCCAGCAGTGAACAGGGCTATGAGCAGTTCTTC	CASSEQGYEQFF
TRBD1	TRBV30	.	TRBJ1-5	TGTGCCTGGAGTGTAGGACAGGATCAGCCCCAGCATTTT	CAWSVGQDQPQHF
TRBD2	TRBV30	.	TRBJ2-5	TGTGCCTGGAGTAAAGCGGGAGGAGAGACCCAGTACTTC	CAWSKAGGETQYF
TRBD1	TRBV7-2	.	TRBJ2-1	TGTGCCAGCAGCCTAACAGGGGGTGAGCAGTTCTTC	CASSLTGGEQFF
TRBD1	TRBV2	.	TRBJ1-3	TGTGCCAGCAGTGGACAGGGGGCAAGAGGAAACACCATATATTTT	CASSGQGARGNTIYF
TRBD1	TRBV2	.	TRBJ1-4	TGTGCCAGCAGTGAGGGGACAGGGTTGAGTAATGAAAAACTGTTTTTT	CASSEGTGLSNEKLFF
TRBD1	TRBV6-5	few	TRBJ1-4	TGTGCCAGCAGTCCAGGACAGGTCGAGGAAAAACTGTTTTTT	CASSPGQVEEKLFF
TRBD2	TRBV7-9	.	TRBJ2-1	TGTGCCAGCAGCTTAGGCGGGAGCTACAATGAGCAGTTCTTC	CASSLGGSYNEQFF
TRBD1	TRBV7-2	.	TRBJ2-2	TGTGCCAGCAGCTCCGGACAGGGGAGAACCGGGGAGCTGTTTTTT	CASSSGQGRTGELFF
TRBD2	TRBV6-5	.	TRBJ2-1	TGTGCCAGCAGTTACTCGACCGGGACTAGTGGGAATGAGCAGTTCTTC	CASSYSTGTSGNEQFF
.	TRBV9	.	TRBJ1-2	TGTGCCAGCAGCCCTTCTGAGGGCTACACCTTC	CASSPSEGYTF
.	TRBV30	.	TRBJ2-1	TGTGCCTGGAGTGTACTCGGTTATGAGCAGTTCTTC	CAWSVLGYEQFF
TRBD2	TRBV19	.	TRBJ2-3	TGTGCCAGTAGTTTCCCCGGGGGGGCAGATACGCAGTATTTT	CASSFPGGADTQYF
.	TRBV30	.	TRBJ1-6	TGTGCCTGGTCAGGGATGGGTTCACCCCTCCACTTT	CAWSGMGSPLHF
.	TRBV20-1	once	TRBJ2-4	TGCAGTGCTAGTTGGAGGGACATTCAGTACTTC	CSASWRDIQYF
TRBD2	TRBV10-1	.	TRBJ2-7	TGCGCCAGCAGTGCAACTAGCGGGATTTACGAGCAGTACTTC	CASSATSGIYEQYF
.	TRBV30	.	TRBJ1-1	TGTGCCCGAGGGTCTGGGAACACTGAAGCTTTCTTT	CARGSGNTEAFF
TRBD1	TRBV7-3	.	TRBJ2-2	TGTGCCAGCAGCTTGAAACAGGGGGCCGGGGAGCTGTTTTTT	CASSLKQGAGELFF
.	TRBV5-1	once	TRBJ2-2	TGCGCCAGCAGCTTGTCGGACATAACCGGGGAGCTGTTTTTT	CASSLSDITGELFF
.	TRBV19	.	TRBJ2-1	TGTGCCAGTAGTTCTCGGGTCATATGGGGGAGTGTGGGAGGTGAGCAGTTCTTC	CASSSRVIWGSVGGEQFF
.	TRBV30	.	TRBJ1-2	TGTGCCTGGAGTGGTGAGCCTCTCTACACCTTC	CAWSGEPLYTF
TRBD1	TRBV27	.	TRBJ1-5	TGTGCCAGCAGTTCCCGGGACAGGGGTTCCTATAGCAATCAGCCCCAGCATTTT	CASSSRDRGSYSNQPQHF
TRBD1	TRBV19	.	TRBJ1-4	TGTGCCAGTAGTATCGGAAGGGGGCCAACTAATGAAAAACTGTTTTTT	CASSIGRGPTNEKLFF
.	TRBV27	.	TRBJ1-4	TGTGCCAGTTCCCTTGACAAGAAAAATGAAAAACTGTTTTTT	CASSLDKKNEKLFF
.	TRBV9	.	TRBJ2-3	TGTGCCAGCAGCGTAGAGCTCCACGATACGCAGTATTTT	CASSVELHDTQYF
TRBD1	TRBV27	few	TRBJ1-5	TGTGCCAGCAGTACAACCCCGACAGGGGGCAATCAGCCCCAGCATTTT	CASSTTPTGGNQPQHF
TRBD1	TRBV30	.	TRBJ2-7	TGTGCCTTGAGGGACAGAAACTCCTACGAGCAGTACTTC	CALRDRNSYEQYF